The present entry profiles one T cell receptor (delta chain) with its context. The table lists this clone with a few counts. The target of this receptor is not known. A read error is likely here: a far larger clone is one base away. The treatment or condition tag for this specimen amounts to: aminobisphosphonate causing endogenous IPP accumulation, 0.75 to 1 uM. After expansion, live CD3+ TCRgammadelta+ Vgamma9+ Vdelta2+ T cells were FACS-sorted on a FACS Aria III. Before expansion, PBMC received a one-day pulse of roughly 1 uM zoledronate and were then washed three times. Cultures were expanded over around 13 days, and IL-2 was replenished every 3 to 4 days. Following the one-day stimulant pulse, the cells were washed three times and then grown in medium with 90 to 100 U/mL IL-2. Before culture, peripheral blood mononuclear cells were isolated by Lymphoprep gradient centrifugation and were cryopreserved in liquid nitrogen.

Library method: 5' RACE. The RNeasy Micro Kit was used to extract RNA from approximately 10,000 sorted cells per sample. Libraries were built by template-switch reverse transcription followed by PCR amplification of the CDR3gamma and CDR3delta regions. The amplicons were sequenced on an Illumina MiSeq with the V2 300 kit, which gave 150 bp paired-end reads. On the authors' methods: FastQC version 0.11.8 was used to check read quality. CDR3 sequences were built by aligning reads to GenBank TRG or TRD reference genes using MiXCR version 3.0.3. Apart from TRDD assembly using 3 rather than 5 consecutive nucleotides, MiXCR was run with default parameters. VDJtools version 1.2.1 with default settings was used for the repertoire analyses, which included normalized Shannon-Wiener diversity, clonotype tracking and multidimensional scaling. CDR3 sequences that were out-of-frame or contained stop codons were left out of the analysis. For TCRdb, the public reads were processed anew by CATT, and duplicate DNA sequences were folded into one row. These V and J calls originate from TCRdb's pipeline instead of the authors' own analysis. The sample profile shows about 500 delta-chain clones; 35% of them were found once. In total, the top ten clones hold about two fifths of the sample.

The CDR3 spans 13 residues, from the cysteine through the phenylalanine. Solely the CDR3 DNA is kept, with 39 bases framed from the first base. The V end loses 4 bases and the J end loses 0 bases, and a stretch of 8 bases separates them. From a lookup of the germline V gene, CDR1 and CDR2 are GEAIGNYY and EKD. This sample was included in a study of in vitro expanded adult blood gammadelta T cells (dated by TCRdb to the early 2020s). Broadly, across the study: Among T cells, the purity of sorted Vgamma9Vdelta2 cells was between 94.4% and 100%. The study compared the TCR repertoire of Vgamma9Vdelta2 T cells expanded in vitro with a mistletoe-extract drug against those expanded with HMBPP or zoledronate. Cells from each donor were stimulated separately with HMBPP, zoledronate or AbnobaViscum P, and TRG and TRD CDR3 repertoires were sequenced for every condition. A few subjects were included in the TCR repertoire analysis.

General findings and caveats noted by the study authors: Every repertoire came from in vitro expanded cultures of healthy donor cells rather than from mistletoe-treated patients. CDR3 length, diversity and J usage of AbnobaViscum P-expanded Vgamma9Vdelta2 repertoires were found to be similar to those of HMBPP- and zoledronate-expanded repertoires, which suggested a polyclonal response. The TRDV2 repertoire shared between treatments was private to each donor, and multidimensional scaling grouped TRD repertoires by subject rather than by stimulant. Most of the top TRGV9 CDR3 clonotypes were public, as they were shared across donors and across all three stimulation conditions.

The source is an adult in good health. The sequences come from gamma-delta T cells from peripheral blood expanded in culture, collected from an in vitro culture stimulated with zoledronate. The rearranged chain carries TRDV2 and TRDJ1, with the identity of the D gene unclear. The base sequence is TGTGCCTGTGAGCTCCTCGACACCGATAAACTCATCTTT. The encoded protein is CACELLDTDKLIF.